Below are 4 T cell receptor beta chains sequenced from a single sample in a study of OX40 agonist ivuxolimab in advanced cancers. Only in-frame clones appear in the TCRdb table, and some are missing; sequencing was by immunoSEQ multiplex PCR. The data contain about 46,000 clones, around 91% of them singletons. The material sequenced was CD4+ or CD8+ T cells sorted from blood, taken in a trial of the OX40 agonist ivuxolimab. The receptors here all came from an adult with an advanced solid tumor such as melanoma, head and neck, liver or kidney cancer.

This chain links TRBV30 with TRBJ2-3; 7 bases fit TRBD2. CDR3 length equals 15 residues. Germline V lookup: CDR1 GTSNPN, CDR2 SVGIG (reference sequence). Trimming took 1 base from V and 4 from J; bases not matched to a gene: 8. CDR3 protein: CAWSGGSNSADTQYF. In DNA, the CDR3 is TGTGCCTGGAGTGGCGGGAGCAATTCAGCAGATACGCAGTATTTT.

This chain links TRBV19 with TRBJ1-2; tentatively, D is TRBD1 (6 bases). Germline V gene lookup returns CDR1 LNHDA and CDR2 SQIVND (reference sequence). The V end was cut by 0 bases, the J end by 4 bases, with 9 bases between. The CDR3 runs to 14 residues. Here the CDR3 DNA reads TGTGCCAGTAGTATAGAGGGGGCCGGCTATGGCTACACCTTC. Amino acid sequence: CASSIEGAGYGYTF.

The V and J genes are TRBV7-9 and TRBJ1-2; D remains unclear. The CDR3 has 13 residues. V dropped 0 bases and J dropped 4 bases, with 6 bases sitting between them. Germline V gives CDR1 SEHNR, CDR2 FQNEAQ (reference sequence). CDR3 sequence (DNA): TGTGCCAGCAGCTTAGCGGAGGCCTATGGCTACACCTTC. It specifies CASSLAEAYGYTF.

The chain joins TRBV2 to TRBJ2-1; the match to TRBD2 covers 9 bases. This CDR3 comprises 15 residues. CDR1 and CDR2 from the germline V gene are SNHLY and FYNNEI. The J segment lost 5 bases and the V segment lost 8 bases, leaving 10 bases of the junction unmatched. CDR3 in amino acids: CASPTTSGPNNEQFF. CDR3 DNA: TGTGCCAGCCCCACGACTAGCGGACCTAACAATGAGCAGTTCTTC. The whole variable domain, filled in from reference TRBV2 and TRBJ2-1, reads EPEVTQTPSHQVTQMGQEVILRCVPISNHLYFYWYRQILGQKVEFLVSFYNNEISEKSEIFDDQFSVERPDGSNFTLKIRSTKLEDSAMYFCASPTTSGPNNEQFFGPGTRLTVL.